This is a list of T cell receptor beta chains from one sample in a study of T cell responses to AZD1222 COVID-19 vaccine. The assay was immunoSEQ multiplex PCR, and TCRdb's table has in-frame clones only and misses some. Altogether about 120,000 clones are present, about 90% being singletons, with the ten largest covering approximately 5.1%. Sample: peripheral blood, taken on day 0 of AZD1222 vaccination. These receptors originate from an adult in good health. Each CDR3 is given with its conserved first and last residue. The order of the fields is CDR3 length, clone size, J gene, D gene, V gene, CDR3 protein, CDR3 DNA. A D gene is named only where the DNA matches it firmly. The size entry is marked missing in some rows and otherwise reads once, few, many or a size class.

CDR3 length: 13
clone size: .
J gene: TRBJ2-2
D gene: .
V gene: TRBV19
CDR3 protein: CASTPGGPGELFF
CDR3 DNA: TGTGCCAGTACCCCTGGGGGCCCCGGGGAGCTGTTTTTT

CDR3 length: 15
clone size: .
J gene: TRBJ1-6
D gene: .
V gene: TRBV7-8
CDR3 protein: CASSPVRGDNSPLHF
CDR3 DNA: TGTGCCAGCAGCCCCGTACGGGGGGACAATTCACCCCTCCACTTT

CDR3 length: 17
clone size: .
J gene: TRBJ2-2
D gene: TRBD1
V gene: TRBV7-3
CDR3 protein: CASSRRTGGTNTGELFF
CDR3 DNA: TGTGCCAGCAGCCGAAGAACAGGGGGTACCAACACCGGGGAGCTGTTTTTT

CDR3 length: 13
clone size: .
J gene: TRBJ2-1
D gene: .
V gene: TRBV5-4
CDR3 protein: CASSLERGSEQFF
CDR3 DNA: TGTGCCAGCAGCTTGGAAAGGGGCAGTGAGCAGTTCTTC

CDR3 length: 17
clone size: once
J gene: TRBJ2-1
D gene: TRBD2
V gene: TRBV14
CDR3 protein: CASSQEWGGSGYNEQFF
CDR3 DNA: TGTGCCAGCAGCCAAGAATGGGGCGGGAGTGGATACAATGAGCAGTTCTTC

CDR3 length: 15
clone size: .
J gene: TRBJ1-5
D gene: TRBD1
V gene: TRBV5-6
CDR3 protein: CASSFADRVNQPQHF
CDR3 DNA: TGTGCCAGCAGCTTTGCCGACAGGGTGAATCAGCCCCAGCATTTT

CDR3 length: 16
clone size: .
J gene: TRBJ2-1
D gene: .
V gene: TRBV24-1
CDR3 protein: CATSDPQAGSYNEQFF
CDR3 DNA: TGTGCCACCAGTGACCCTCAGGCGGGCTCCTACAATGAGCAGTTCTTC

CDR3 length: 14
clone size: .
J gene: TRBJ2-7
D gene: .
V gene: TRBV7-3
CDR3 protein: CASSAQKGPYEQYF
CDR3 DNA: TGTGCCAGCAGCGCTCAGAAGGGACCATACGAGCAGTACTTC

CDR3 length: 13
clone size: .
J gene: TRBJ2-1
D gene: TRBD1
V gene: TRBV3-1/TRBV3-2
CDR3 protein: CASSRQTGTEQFF
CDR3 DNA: TGTGCCAGCAGCCGACAGACAGGGACTGAGCAGTTCTTC

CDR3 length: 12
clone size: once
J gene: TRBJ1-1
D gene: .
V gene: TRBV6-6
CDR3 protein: CASRGRYTEAFF
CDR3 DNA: TGTGCCAGCAGGGGGCGGTACACTGAAGCTTTCTTT

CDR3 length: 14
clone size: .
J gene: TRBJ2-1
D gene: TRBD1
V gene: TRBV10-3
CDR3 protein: CAISGAGGLNEQFF
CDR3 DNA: TGTGCCATCAGTGGAGCAGGGGGTTTAAATGAGCAGTTCTTC

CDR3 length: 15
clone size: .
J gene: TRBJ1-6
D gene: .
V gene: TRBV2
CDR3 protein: CASSGFGYDNSPLHF
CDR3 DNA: TGTGCCAGCAGTGGTTTTGGTTATGATAATTCACCCCTCCACTTT

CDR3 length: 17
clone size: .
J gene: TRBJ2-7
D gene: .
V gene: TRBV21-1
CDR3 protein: CASTSRRTILSPYEQYF
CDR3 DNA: TGTGCCAGCACCTCCCGCCGCACCATCCTATCCCCTTACGAGCAGTACTTC

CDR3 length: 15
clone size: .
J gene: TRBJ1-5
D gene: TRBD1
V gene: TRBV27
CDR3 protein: CASSLRTGAFQPQHF
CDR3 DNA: TGTGCCAGCAGTTTAAGGACAGGGGCATTCCAGCCCCAGCATTTT

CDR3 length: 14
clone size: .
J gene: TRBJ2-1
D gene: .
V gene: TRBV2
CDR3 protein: CASSEGPGRGEQFF
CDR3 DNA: TGTGCCAGCAGTGAAGGGCCAGGGCGGGGTGAGCAGTTCTTC

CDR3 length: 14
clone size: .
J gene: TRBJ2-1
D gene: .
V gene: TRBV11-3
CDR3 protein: CASSEGGSYNEQFF
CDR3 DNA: TGTGCCAGCAGCGAGGGGGGCTCCTACAATGAGCAGTTCTTC

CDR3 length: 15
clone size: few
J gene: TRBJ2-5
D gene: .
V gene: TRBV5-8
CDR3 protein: CASSPRTARSGSQYF
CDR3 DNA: TGTGCCAGCAGCCCCCGGACAGCACGCTCGGGGAGCCAGTACTTC

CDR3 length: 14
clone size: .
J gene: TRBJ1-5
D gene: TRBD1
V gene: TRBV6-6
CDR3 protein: CASSYGQGAQPQHF
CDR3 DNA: TGTGCCAGCAGTTACGGACAGGGGGCTCAGCCCCAGCATTTT

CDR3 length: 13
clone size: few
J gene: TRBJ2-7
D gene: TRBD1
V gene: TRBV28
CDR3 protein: CASRPGQGYEQYF
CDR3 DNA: TGTGCCAGCAGGCCTGGACAGGGTTACGAGCAGTACTTC

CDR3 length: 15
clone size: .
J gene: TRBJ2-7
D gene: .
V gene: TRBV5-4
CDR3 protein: CASSLEQGEVHEQYF
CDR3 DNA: TGTGCCAGCAGCTTGGAACAGGGAGAGGTCCACGAGCAGTACTTC

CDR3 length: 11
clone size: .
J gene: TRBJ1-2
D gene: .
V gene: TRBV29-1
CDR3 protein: CSFPEQYGYTF
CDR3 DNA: TGCAGCTTCCCTGAACAGTATGGCTACACCTTC

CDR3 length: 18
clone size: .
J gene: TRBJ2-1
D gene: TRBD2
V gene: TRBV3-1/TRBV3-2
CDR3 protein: CASSQFLGSGSPHNEQFF
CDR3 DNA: TGTGCCAGCAGCCAATTTCTCGGCAGCGGGAGTCCCCATAATGAGCAGTTCTTC

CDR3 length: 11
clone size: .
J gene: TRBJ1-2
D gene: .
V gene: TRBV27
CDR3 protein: CATSTGYGYTF
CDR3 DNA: TGTGCCACCTCGACAGGCTATGGCTACACCTTC

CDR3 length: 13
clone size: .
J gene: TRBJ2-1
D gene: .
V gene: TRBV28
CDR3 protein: CASSPMNRAVKFF
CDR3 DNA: TGTGCCAGCAGCCCCATGAACCGGGCCGTCAAGTTCTTC

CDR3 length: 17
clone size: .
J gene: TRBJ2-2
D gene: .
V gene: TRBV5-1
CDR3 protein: CASSLAVGGRDTGELFF
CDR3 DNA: TGCGCCAGCAGCTTGGCCGTCGGGGGCCGGGACACCGGGGAGCTGTTTTTT

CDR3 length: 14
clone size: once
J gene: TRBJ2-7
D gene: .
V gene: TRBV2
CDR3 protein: CASSQAPPFYEQYF
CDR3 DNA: TGTGCCAGCAGTCAGGCCCCCCCATTCTACGAGCAGTACTTC

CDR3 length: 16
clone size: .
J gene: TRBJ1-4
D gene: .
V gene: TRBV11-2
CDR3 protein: CASSQGTLGRNEKLFF
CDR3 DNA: TGTGCCAGCAGCCAAGGGACGCTGGGGAGGAATGAAAAACTGTTTTTT

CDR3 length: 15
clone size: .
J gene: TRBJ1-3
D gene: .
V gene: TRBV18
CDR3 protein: CASSPGGNSGNTIYF
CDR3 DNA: TGTGCCAGCTCACCAGGAGGGAACTCTGGAAACACCATATATTTT

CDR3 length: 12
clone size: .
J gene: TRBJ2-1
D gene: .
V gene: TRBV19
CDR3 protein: CATGGSYNEQFF
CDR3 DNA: TGTGCCACAGGGGGGTCTTACAATGAGCAGTTCTTC

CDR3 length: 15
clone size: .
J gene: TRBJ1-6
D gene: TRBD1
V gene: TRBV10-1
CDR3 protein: CASSERSGGLSPLHF
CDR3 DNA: TGCGCCAGCAGTGAGAGGTCAGGGGGGCTTTCACCCCTCCACTTT

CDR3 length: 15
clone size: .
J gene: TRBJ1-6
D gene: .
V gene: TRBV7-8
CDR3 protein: CASATTGTYNSPLHF
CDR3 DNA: TGTGCCAGCGCCACAACGGGTACCTATAATTCACCCCTCCACTTT

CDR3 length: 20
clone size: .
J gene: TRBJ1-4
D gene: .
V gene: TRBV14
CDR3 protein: CASSQVGLSVRMGAGEKLFF
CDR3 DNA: TGTGCCAGCAGCCAAGTAGGTCTAAGTGTACGGATGGGGGCTGGTGAAAAACTGTTTTTT

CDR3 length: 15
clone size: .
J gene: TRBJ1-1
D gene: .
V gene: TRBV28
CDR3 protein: CASSLWEGLNTEAFF
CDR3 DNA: TGTGCCAGCAGTCTCTGGGAGGGTTTGAACACTGAAGCTTTCTTT

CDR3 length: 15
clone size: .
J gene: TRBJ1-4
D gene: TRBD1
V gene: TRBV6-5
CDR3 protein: CASSYAGTGREKLFF
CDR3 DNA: TGTGCCAGCAGTTACGCCGGGACAGGGCGTGAAAAACTGTTTTTT

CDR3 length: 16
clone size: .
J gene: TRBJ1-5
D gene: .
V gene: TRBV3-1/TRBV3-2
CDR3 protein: CASSQDVGGRGQPQHF
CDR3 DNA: TGTGCCAGCAGCCAAGATGTTGGGGGGCGCGGTCAGCCCCAGCATTTT

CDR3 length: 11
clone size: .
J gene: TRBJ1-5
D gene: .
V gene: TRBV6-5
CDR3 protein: CASHSGQPQHF
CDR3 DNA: TGTGCCAGCCATTCGGGTCAGCCCCAGCATTTT

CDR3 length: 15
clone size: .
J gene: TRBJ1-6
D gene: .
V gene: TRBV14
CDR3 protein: CASSQAPGSGSPLHF
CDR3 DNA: TGTGCCAGCAGCCAAGCCCCGGGGAGCGGGTCACCCCTCCACTTT

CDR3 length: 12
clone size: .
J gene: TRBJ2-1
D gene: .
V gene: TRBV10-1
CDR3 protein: CASRQGMGEQFF
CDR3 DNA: TGCGCCAGCAGACAGGGAATGGGTGAGCAGTTCTTC

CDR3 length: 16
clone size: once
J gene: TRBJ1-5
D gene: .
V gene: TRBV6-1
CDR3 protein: CASSEAGTARNQPQHF
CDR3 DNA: TGTGCCAGCAGTGAAGCGGGGACGGCCCGCAATCAGCCCCAGCATTTT

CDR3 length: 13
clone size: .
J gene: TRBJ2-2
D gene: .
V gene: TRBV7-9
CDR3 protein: CASSPGGTGELFF
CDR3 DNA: TGTGCCAGCAGCCCAGGGGGGACCGGGGAGCTGTTTTTT

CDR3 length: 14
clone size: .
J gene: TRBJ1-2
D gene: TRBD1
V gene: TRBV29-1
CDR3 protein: CSVDGQGYRYGYTF
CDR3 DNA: TGCAGCGTTGACGGACAGGGATATCGCTATGGCTACACCTTC

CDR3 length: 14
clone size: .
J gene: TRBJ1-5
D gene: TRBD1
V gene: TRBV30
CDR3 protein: CAWSAYRGAWPQHF
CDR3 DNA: TGTGCCTGGAGTGCCTACAGGGGGGCTTGGCCCCAGCATTTT

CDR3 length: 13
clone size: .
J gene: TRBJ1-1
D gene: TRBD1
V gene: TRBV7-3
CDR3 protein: CASSVTGGGEAFF
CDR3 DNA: TGTGCCAGCAGCGTGACAGGGGGCGGCGAAGCTTTCTTT

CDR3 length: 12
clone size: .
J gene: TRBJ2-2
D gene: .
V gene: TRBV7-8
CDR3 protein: CASRWLDGELFF
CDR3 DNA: TGTGCCAGCAGGTGGTTGGACGGGGAGCTGTTTTTT

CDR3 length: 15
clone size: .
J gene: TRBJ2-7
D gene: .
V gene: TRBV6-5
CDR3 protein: CASRKIQTRVSEQYF
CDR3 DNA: TGTGCCAGCAGGAAAATACAAACCAGGGTGTCCGAGCAGTACTTC

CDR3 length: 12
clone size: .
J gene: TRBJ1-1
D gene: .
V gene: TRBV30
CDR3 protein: CAWIRGGTEAFF
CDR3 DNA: TGTGCCTGGATTAGGGGGGGTACTGAAGCTTTCTTT

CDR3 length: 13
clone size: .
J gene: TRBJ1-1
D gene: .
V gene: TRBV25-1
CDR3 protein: CASSEGFWTEAFF
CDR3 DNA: TGTGCCAGCAGTGAAGGTTTTTGGACTGAAGCTTTCTTT

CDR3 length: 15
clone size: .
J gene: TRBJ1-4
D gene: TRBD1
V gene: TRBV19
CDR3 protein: CASKGGGQGNEKLFF
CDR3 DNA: TGTGCCAGTAAAGGGGGAGGACAGGGTAATGAAAAACTGTTTTTT

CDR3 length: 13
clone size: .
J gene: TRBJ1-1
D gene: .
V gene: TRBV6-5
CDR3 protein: CASTKPEDTEAFF
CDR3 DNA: TGTGCCAGCACCAAACCCGAGGACACTGAAGCTTTCTTT

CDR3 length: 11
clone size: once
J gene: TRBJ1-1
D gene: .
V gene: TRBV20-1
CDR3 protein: CSARGEVAAFF
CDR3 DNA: TGCAGTGCTAGAGGTGAGGTTGCCGCTTTCTTT

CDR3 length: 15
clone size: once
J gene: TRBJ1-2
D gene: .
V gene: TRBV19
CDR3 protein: CASSIVGSRDYGYTF
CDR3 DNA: TGTGCCAGTAGTATAGTTGGCTCTCGGGACTATGGCTACACCTTC

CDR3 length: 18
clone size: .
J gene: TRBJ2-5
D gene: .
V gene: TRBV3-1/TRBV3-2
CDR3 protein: CASSQETGGWQKQETQYF
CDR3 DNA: TGTGCCAGCAGCCAAGAGACCGGGGGATGGCAGAAACAAGAGACCCAGTACTTC

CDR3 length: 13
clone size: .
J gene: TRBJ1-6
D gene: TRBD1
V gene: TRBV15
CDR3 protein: CATSRDRGGPLHF
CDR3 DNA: TGTGCCACCAGCAGGGACAGGGGCGGCCCCCTCCACTTT